A single sample is the source of the 14 T cell receptor beta chains below, sequenced in a study of cytomegalovirus exposure and HLA in healthy donors (dated by TCRdb to the late 2010s). The library was built by means of the immunoSEQ multiplex PCR assay. The multiplex PCR relied on a mix of 60 forward primers for TCR Vbeta segments and 13 reverse primers for TCR Jbeta segments. Drawn from immuneACCESS, this table holds only the in-frame rearrangements with V and J called that TCRdb kept. Clones are partly lost; checked studies trace under half to an unresolved V gene and leave the rest unexplained. Across this sample there are roughly 160,000 clones, with approximately 80% seen only once. Together, the top ten hold about 9.6% of the sample. The sample taken for sequencing was PBMCs. These receptors were obtained from a man younger than 35 in good health and CMV-seropositive.

The chain uses TRBV7-2 and TRBJ2-7; possible D gene TRBD2, 6 bases. Germline CDR1 SGHTA, CDR2 FQGNSA. Trimming removed 5 bases from V and 0 bases from J, with 14 bases in between. This CDR3 spans 15 amino acids. The chain's CDR3 is CASSASSALSYEQYF. In DNA, the CDR3 is TGTGCCAGCAGCGCCTCTAGCGCGCTCTCCTACGAGCAGTACTTC.

This chain connects TRBV19 to TRBJ1-4; 8 bases match TRBD1. Germline V lookup: CDR1 LNHDA, CDR2 SQIVND (reference sequence). Losses at the gene ends were 7 bases for V and 5 bases for J; bases not matched to a gene: 6. The CDR3 consists of 14 residues. The chain's CDR3 is CASNDRGRNEKLFF. In nucleotides, the CDR3 is TGTGCCAGTAATGACAGGGGAAGAAATGAAAAACTGTTTTTT.

The genes are TRBV5-1 and TRBJ1-2, with 9 bases matching TRBD1. V gave up 5 bases and J gave up 6 bases; unmatched junction bases: 5. This CDR3 has 13 amino acids. Germline CDR1 reads SGHRS; CDR2 reads YFSETQ. The CDR3 loop is CASRGDREDGYTF. The CDR3 DNA follows: TGCGCCAGCAGAGGGGACAGGGAAGATGGCTACACCTTC.

This chain connects TRBV4-3 to TRBJ1-1; 9 bases are a match to TRBD1. Germline V gene sequence: CDR1 LGHNA, CDR2 YSLEER. J gave up 5 bases and V 1 base, and 11 bases lay outside the gene matches. The CDR3 has 17 amino acids. The CDR3 protein is CASSQVPSQGARTEAFF. CDR3 DNA sequence: TGCGCCAGCAGCCAAGTCCCATCACAGGGGGCTAGGACTGAAGCTTTCTTT.

This sequence joins TRBV11-2 and TRBJ2-5; D possibly corresponds to TRBD2 (5 bases). Germline V lookup: CDR1 SGHAT, CDR2 FQNNGV. The ends were cut back, 0 bases at V and 14 bases at J, with 13 bases in the middle. The CDR3 contains 12 residues. The CDR3 loop is CASSLEGANPYF. As DNA, the CDR3 is TGTGCCAGCAGCTTAGAGGGAGCTAACCCCTACTTC. Using reference TRBV11-2 and TRBJ2-5 for the parts outside the CDR3, the full variable domain is EAGVAQSPRYKIIEKRQSVAFWCNPISGHATLYWYQQILGQGPKLLIQFQNNGVVDDSQLPKDRFSAERLKGVDSTLKIQPAKLEDSAVYLCASSLEGANPYFGPGTRLLVL.

This chain links TRBV5-4 with TRBJ2-3, with D maybe TRBD2 (7 bases). Germline V CDR1 and CDR2: SGHNT, YYREEE (reference sequence). The CDR3 extends over 16 amino acids. The V end lost 6 bases, the J end lost 0 bases, and 17 bases lay between the germline ends. The DNA for the CDR3 is TGTGCCAGCATCCCGGGGGGCCCGCGGAGCACAGATACGCAGTATTTT. This sequence encodes CASIPGGPRSTDTQYF.

The V and J genes are TRBV6-5 and TRBJ2-1; the match to TRBD2 covers 8 bases. CDR3 length: 16 residues. Germline lookup yields CDR1 MNHEY and CDR2 SVGAGI. After removal of 0 bases from V and 11 bases from J, the junction contained 12 bases not matched to a gene. Written as DNA, the CDR3 is TGTGCCAGCAGTTACTCGTTAGAGACTAGCGTTTTTAAGCAGTTCTTC. Translation gives CASSYSLETSVFKQFF.

V and J are TRBV30 and TRBJ2-7, with a possible D match to TRBD2 (5 bases). The CDR3 consists of 12 residues. Trimming shortened V by 7 bases and J by 2 bases, and 12 bases separated the two germline ends. Germline loops: CDR1 GTSNPN, CDR2 SVGIG (reference sequence). Here the CDR3 DNA reads TGTGCCTACCTAAGGGAGCCCTACGAGCAGTACTTC. Protein product: CAYLREPYEQYF.

The V and J genes are TRBV9 and TRBJ2-2; 9 bases fit TRBD1. Unmatched junction bases numbered 3, after V lost 0 bases and J lost 3 bases. Per germline, CDR1 SGDLS and CDR2 YYNGEE. The CDR3 is made up of 16 amino acids. This chain's CDR3 is CASSVGNRGHTGELFF. In nucleotides, the CDR3 is TGTGCCAGCAGCGTAGGAAACAGGGGGCACACCGGGGAGCTGTTTTTT.

This rearrangement joins TRBV20-1 to TRBJ1-1; weak D call: TRBD1 (6 bases). The CDR3 runs to 11 residues. Trimming removed 3 bases at V and 10 bases at J, with 12 bases between. Germline V gene sequence: CDR1 DFQATT, CDR2 SNEGSKA (reference sequence). The CDR3 is CSARQAGAAFF. The CDR3, as DNA: TGCAGTGCTAGGCAGGCGGGGGCAGCTTTCTTT.

The chain couples TRBV30 to TRBJ1-1; the D is unclear. Trimming left V 2 bases short and J 1 base short, with 11 bases between. Germline assignment: CDR1 GTSNPN and CDR2 SVGIG (reference sequence). The CDR3 runs 14 residues. The CDR3, as DNA: TGTGCCTGGAGTAAAAACCGGGGGAACACTGAAGCTTTCTTT. Residues: CAWSKNRGNTEAFF.

V and J are TRBV9 and TRBJ2-1; 9 positions agree with TRBD1. The CDR3 has 15 amino acids. Trimming took 5 bases from V and 3 from J; bases not matched to a gene: 6. Germline V gives CDR1 SGDLS, CDR2 YYNGEE. DNA of the CDR3: TGTGCCAGCAGTACGGGACAGGGATACTACAATGAGCAGTTCTTC. It is translated as CASSTGQGYYNEQFF.

V and J are TRBV27 and TRBJ2-1; D gene unclear. This CDR3 has 15 amino acids. Germline CDR1 MNHEY, CDR2 SMNVEV (reference sequence). With 3 bases removed from V and 0 bases from J, the gap between germline ends came to 9 bases. The DNA of the CDR3 is TGTGCCAGCAGTTTCATGAGGAGCTCCTACAATGAGCAGTTCTTC. It yields the protein CASSFMRSSYNEQFF.

The chain carries TRBV11-2 and TRBJ2-7; D perhaps matches TRBD2 (5 bases). V lost 3 bases and J 3 bases, leaving 9 bases between the germline ends. This CDR3 is 13 amino acids long. The germline V gene has CDR1 SGHAT and CDR2 FQNNGV. CDR3 DNA: TGTGCCAGCAGCTTGGACTCTATCTACGAGCAGTACTTC. Its protein is CASSLDSIYEQYF.